These 30 T cell receptor beta chains originate from one sample sequenced in a study of control samples from healthy donors and cancer patients. Clones were sequenced by immunoSEQ multiplex PCR, and TCRdb holds only the in-frame ones, with some missing. The sample gives roughly 120,000 clones, more than 70% of which show up once; over 2% is in the top ten. Sequencing input: blood. Every receptor here comes from a woman in her 70s in good health.

The V call is TRBV4-3, the J call TRBJ1-1; maybe TRBD1 (6 bases). This CDR3 spans 14 amino acids. Trimming took 1 base from V and 0 from J, leaving 6 bases between them. Germline values: CDR1 LGHNA, CDR2 YSLEER. CDR3 nucleotides: TGCGCCAGCAGCCAAGGGACAGTGAACACTGAAGCTTTCTTT. The encoded protein is CASSQGTVNTEAFF.

This chain links TRBV6-5 with TRBJ1-3, with a weak D call TRBD1 (6 bases). CDR1 MNHEY and CDR2 SVGAGI come from the germline V gene. This CDR3 comprises 15 residues. V gave up 6 bases and J gave up 1 base, with 13 bases separating them. Here the CDR3 DNA reads TGTGCCAGCAGCCCCGCGGGACATTCTGGAAACACCATATATTTT. Translating gives CASSPAGHSGNTIYF.

On this clone: Other DNA variants within this sample encode the same CDR3. The genes are TRBV7-3 and TRBJ2-5; a possible D gene is TRBD2 (6 bases). Trimming took 1 base from V and 5 from J, leaving 14 bases between them. This CDR3 is 15 amino acids long. Germline CDR1 reads SGHTA; CDR2 reads FQGTGA. This CDR3 reads CASSLNGGAGETQYF. CDR3 coding DNA: TGTGCCAGCAGCTTAAACGGAGGGGCGGGCGAGACCCAGTACTTC.

This chain links TRBV4-1 with TRBJ1-4, with a weak D call TRBD1 (6 bases). The V gene lost 1 base and the J gene lost 4 bases, with 7 bases spanning the gap. The CDR3 is 14 amino acids. Germline lookup yields CDR1 MGHRA and CDR2 YSYEKL. CDR3 amino acids: CASSQGQVNEKLFF. In DNA form, the CDR3 reads TGCGCCAGCAGCCAAGGACAGGTTAATGAAAAACTGTTTTTT.

The chain employs TRBV19 and TRBJ1-2, with D unresolved. The length of the CDR3 is 14 residues. Trimming stripped 5 bases from V and 2 bases from J, with 12 bases between. Germline lookup yields CDR1 LNHDA and CDR2 SQIVND (reference sequence). CDR3 region: CASSVDRGNYGYTF. The CDR3 bases are TGTGCCAGTAGTGTTGACCGCGGCAACTATGGCTACACCTTC.

V gene TRBV5-1 combines with J gene TRBJ1-2; D is ambiguous. V lost 0 bases to trimming and J lost 5 bases, with 14 bases between them. The CDR3 covers 15 residues. The germline CDR1 and CDR2 sequences are SGHRS and YFSETQ. The CDR3 region is CASSLAGLGRYGYTF. In DNA, the CDR3 is TGCGCCAGCAGCTTGGCAGGTTTGGGTCGGTATGGCTACACCTTC.

The rearrangement joins TRBV11-2 to TRBJ1-1; D is unclear. Germline V lookup: CDR1 SGHAT, CDR2 FQNNGV. V was cut by 4 bases and J by 5 bases, with 5 bases left in between. The CDR3 has 11 residues. The CDR3 nucleotides are TGTGCCAGCAGCTCGTTTACTGAAGCTTTCTTT. It yields the protein CASSSFTEAFF.

The V call is TRBV5-1, the J call TRBJ2-5; 8 positions match TRBD1. With V trimmed by 2 bases and J by 4 bases, 7 bases remained unmatched. The CDR3 is 15 residues long. Germline loops: CDR1 SGHRS, CDR2 YFSETQ. CDR3 sequence (DNA): TGCGCCAGCAGCTTTCAGGGGGCAGGGTCAGAGACCCAGTACTTC. It specifies CASSFQGAGSETQYF.

V is TRBV3-1 (or the pseudogene TRBV3-2) and J is TRBJ2-3; no reliable D call. Germline V CDR1 and CDR2: LGHDT, YNNKEL (reference sequence). V lost 1 base, J lost 4 bases, and 6 bases lay in between. This CDR3 region has 13 residues. CDR3 sequence reads: CASSQGGADTQYF. For the CDR3, the DNA is TGTGCCAGCAGCCAAGGTGGCGCAGATACGCAGTATTTT.

J is TRBJ2-5 and V is TRBV7-8; D possibly corresponds to TRBD1 (6 bases). V lost 1 base and J lost 6, with 9 bases in between. Germline V gives CDR1 SGHVS, CDR2 FQNEAQ. The CDR3 is made up of 13 amino acids. CDR3 sequence: CASSLDRAKTQYF. The CDR3 DNA is TGTGCCAGCAGCTTAGACAGGGCAAAGACCCAGTACTTC.

The CDR3 region is CASSRGRIGTQYF. In nucleotides, the CDR3 is TGTGCCAGCAGCCGAGGGCGAATTGGGACCCAGTACTTC. This chain connects TRBV5-6 to TRBJ2-5, with D possibly TRBD2 on 5 matching bases. Germline CDR1 and CDR2: SGHDT and YYEEEE. The germline V and J ends were trimmed by 4 bases and 7 bases, with 14 bases remaining between them. The CDR3 is 13 residues long.

V usage is TRBV5-4 and J usage is TRBJ2-1, with D possibly being TRBD1 or TRBD2 (6 bases each). The CDR3 consists of 17 residues. With 6 bases removed from V and 4 bases from J, the gap between germline ends came to 23 bases. Germline CDR1 reads SGHNT; CDR2 reads YYREEE (reference sequence). CDR3 DNA sequence: TGTGCCAGCACCGCCCTTTCCCGGGGGCCAACTTACAATGAGCAGTTCTTC. Amino acid sequence: CASTALSRGPTYNEQFF. Full variable domain (missing parts from reference TRBV5-4 and TRBJ2-1): ETGVTQSPTHLIKTRGQQVTLRCSSQSGHNTVSWYQQALGQGPQFIFQYYREEENGRGNFPPRFSGLQFPNYSSELNVNALELDDSALYLCASTALSRGPTYNEQFFGPGTRLTVL.

This clone occurred once. The chain combines TRBV4-3 with TRBJ2-5, with TRBD2 identical over 8 bases. This CDR3 has 15 amino acids. Losses at the gene ends were 1 base for V and 4 bases for J; bases not matched to a gene: 5. Germline V gene sequence: CDR1 LGHNA, CDR2 YSLEER. CDR3 sequence (DNA): TGCGCCAGCAGCCAAGTAGGCGGGGGGTCAGAGACCCAGTACTTC. It is translated as CASSQVGGGSETQYF.

In its sample, this clone was seen a few times. This chain joins TRBV7-9 and TRBJ1-6, with D uncertain. Trimming pared 0 bases from V and 7 bases from J, leaving 10 bases between. CDR3 length: 15 residues. Germline CDR1 SEHNR, CDR2 FQNEAQ (reference sequence). CDR3 protein: CASSLAVHWNSPLHF. The CDR3 nucleotides are TGTGCCAGCAGCTTAGCGGTCCACTGGAATTCACCCCTCCACTTT.

V gene TRBV3-1 (or the pseudogene TRBV3-2) combines with J gene TRBJ2-7; maybe TRBD1 (5 bases). The V end was cut by 5 bases, the J end by 5 bases, with 16 bases between. There are 14 residues in the CDR3. The V gene's germline CDR1 is LGHDT and CDR2 YNNKEL (reference sequence). CDR3 residues: CASSGADRRNEQYF. DNA for the CDR3: TGTGCCAGCAGCGGGGCAGACAGACGGAACGAGCAGTACTTC.

V usage is TRBV3-1 (or the pseudogene TRBV3-2) and J usage is TRBJ2-3; possible D gene TRBD1, 5 bases. This CDR3 has 15 amino acids. From germline, CDR1 is LGHDT and CDR2 YNNKEL (reference sequence). Trimming stripped 1 base from V and 4 bases from J, with 12 bases between. The CDR3, as DNA: TGTGCCAGCAGCCAAGGCAGGGCCCGCGCAGATACGCAGTATTTT. It encodes CASSQGRARADTQYF.

Concerning this clone itself: A junction boundary mismatches the germline segment, possibly from a read error. The V call is TRBV4-3, the J call TRBJ1-3; no reliable D call. Germline V lookup: CDR1 LGHNA, CDR2 YSLEER. This CDR3 spans 15 amino acids. Written as DNA, the CDR3 is TGCGCCAGCAGCCAAAACTCAAGGACTGGGAACACCATATATTTT. Translating it yields CASSQNSRTGNTIYF.

This chain uses TRBV13 with TRBJ2-7, with D perhaps TRBD1 or TRBD2 (5 bases each). With 1 base removed from V and 2 bases from J, the gap between germline ends came to 9 bases. This CDR3 spans 14 amino acids. Germline CDR1 reads PRHDT; CDR2 reads FYEKMQ (reference sequence). The DNA for the CDR3 is TGTGCCAGCAGCTTAGAGGGACGGCCCTACGAGCAGTACTTC. Residues: CASSLEGRPYEQYF.

Comments on this clone: Different DNA sequences within this sample yield the same CDR3. This chain uses TRBV5-4 with TRBJ2-7, with 8 positions matching TRBD1. The germline V gene has CDR1 SGHNT and CDR2 YYREEE (reference sequence). This CDR3 region has 13 residues. V lost 1 base, J lost 3 bases, and 0 bases stayed unmatched. In DNA, the CDR3 is TGTGCCAGCAGCTTGACAGGGGGCTACGAGCAGTACTTC. Translation: CASSLTGGYEQYF.

The chain joins TRBV4-3 to TRBJ1-4, with a weak D call TRBD1 (6 bases). V lost 0 bases and J lost 3, with 11 bases in between. This CDR3 region has 16 residues. Germline assignment: CDR1 LGHNA and CDR2 YSLEER. CDR3 residues: CASSQDQAGANEKLFF. CDR3 nucleotide sequence: TGCGCCAGCAGCCAAGATCAGGCAGGGGCTAATGAAAAACTGTTTTTT.

The chain uses TRBV11-1 and TRBJ2-7, with a weak D call TRBD1 (6 bases). CDR1 and CDR2 from the germline V gene are SGHAT and FQDESV (reference sequence). V was clipped by 5 bases and J by 2 bases, with 13 bases between them. The CDR3 sequence is 14 residues long. CDR3 sequence (DNA): TGTGCCAGCAGCAACCGGGACAAGACCTACGAGCAGTACTTC. Its translation is CASSNRDKTYEQYF.

The chain uses TRBV11-2 and TRBJ2-1, with D perhaps TRBD2 (6 bases). Germline CDR1 reads SGHAT; CDR2 reads FQNNGV. With 1 base removed from V and 2 bases from J, the gap between germline ends came to 12 bases. The CDR3 is 16 amino acids. The CDR3 region has the DNA TGTGCCAGCAGCTTAGGTAGCGGTCTGGCCTACAATGAGCAGTTCTTC. Encoded protein: CASSLGSGLAYNEQFF.

The sample holds one count of this clone. J is TRBJ1-5 and V is TRBV24-1; TRBD1 is a possible D gene (5 bases). Trimming took off 4 bases at V and 9 bases at J, with 12 bases between the two ends. Germline V gene data show CDR1 as KGHDR and CDR2 as SFDVKD. CDR3 length: 13 residues. The CDR3 DNA reads as TGTGCCACCAGTGACAGGGCGGTTGCGCCCCAGCATTTT. Translated: CATSDRAVAPQHF.

The chain joins TRBV7-2 to TRBJ1-1; no reliable D call. Trimming left V 2 bases short and J 1 base short, with 8 bases between. In germline, CDR1 is SGHTA, CDR2 FQGNSA. The CDR3 length is 14 residues. Here the CDR3 DNA reads TGTGCCAGCAGCTTATGGGTTGGGAACACTGAAGCTTTCTTT. This codes for CASSLWVGNTEAFF.

J is TRBJ2-6 and V is TRBV5-8; D is ambiguous. The CDR3 is made up of 18 amino acids. Germline V lookup: CDR1 SGHTS, CDR2 YDEGEE. V was clipped by 2 bases and J by 0 bases, with 15 bases between them. CDR3 residues: CASSLGRPHSSGANVLTF. CDR3 sequence (DNA): TGTGCCAGCAGCTTAGGACGTCCACACAGCTCTGGGGCCAACGTCCTGACTTTC.

The chain combines TRBV5-1 with TRBJ2-5; possibly TRBD1 or TRBD2 for D (6 bases each). The CDR3 consists of 14 residues. V gave up 4 bases and J gave up 5 bases, with 15 bases separating them. Per the germline V gene, CDR1 is SGHRS and CDR2 is YFSETQ. As DNA, the CDR3 is TGCGCCAGCAGCCCCCAAGGAGGGGGGGAGACCCAGTACTTC. Protein product: CASSPQGGGETQYF.

This sequence joins TRBV2 and TRBJ2-7; 10 nucleotides align to TRBD1. The germline gives CDR1 SNHLY, CDR2 FYNNEI. The CDR3 runs to 13 residues. V lost 6 bases to trimming and J lost 2 bases; unmatched junction nucleotides: 1. The CDR3 coding sequence is TGTGCCAGCAGGGGACAGGGGACCTACGAGCAGTACTTC. Protein product: CASRGQGTYEQYF.

The chain joins TRBV18 to TRBJ2-1; D unresolved. V lost 3 bases and J 0 bases, leaving 9 bases between the germline ends. CDR1 is KGHSH, CDR2 LQKENI, per germline. This CDR3 is built from 15 residues. CDR3 protein: CASSPWQNSYNEQFF. The CDR3 DNA sequence: TGTGCCAGCTCACCGTGGCAGAACTCCTACAATGAGCAGTTCTTC.

Here the CDR3 reads CASSLGRGDGETQYF. CDR3 nucleotide sequence: TGCGCCAGCAGCTTGGGGCGCGGAGACGGTGAGACCCAGTACTTC. The rearrangement uses TRBV5-1 and TRBJ2-5; no clear D. The germline gives CDR1 SGHRS, CDR2 YFSETQ. The CDR3 sequence is 15 residues long. V shed 0 bases and J shed 5 bases, with 14 bases lying between them.

The chain joins TRBV5-1 to TRBJ2-2; D could derive from TRBD1 or TRBD2 (5 bases each). The CDR3 consists of 16 residues. The V end lost 1 base, the J end lost 3 bases, and 13 bases lay between the germline ends. Germline CDR1 and CDR2: SGHRS and YFSETQ. The DNA of the CDR3 is TGCGCCAGCAGCTTGATGGGACCCCGAGACACCGGGGAGCTGTTTTTT. It is translated as CASSLMGPRDTGELFF.